This record looks at one TCR beta chain sequence and its context. V was pared by 0 bases and J by 2 bases, with 7 bases between. The V gene's germline CDR1 is LGHNA and CDR2 YNFKEQ. The CDR3 covers 14 residues. The sample comes from a study of blood T cell repertoires in COVID-19. Overall study context: COVID-19 samples collected from the United States, Italy and Spain covered acute and convalescent phases. T cells, B-cell-depleted T cells, or PBMCs supplied cDNA or gDNA.

Seattle cases were enrolled at active infection and followed longitudinally. TCRdb's copy holds only in-frame clones and misses some; the assay was immunoSEQ multiplex PCR. The top ten hold over 2% of the sample, which has fewer than 300,000 clones, just over 90% seen once. Material: peripheral blood. The rearrangement uses TRBV4-2 and TRBJ1-2; D call uncertain. The receptor comes from a woman between 25 and 40 years old with COVID-19, enrolled during active disease. CDR3 in amino acids: CASSQDPGNYGYTF. The CDR3 DNA follows: TGTGCCAGCAGCCAAGACCCAGGAAACTATGGCTACACCTTC.